This is a list of T cell receptor beta chains from one sample in a study of T cell changes during pregnancy in multiple sclerosis. Generated by immunoSEQ multiplex PCR, the TCRdb table keeps only in-frame clones and is missing some. The table has about 62,000 clones, approximately 95% seen once. Sample: CD8+ T cells from peripheral blood mononuclear cells, taken in the second trimester of pregnancy. The source of these receptors is a female donor with multiple sclerosis, enrolled in a pregnancy study. CDR3s include the opening cysteine and the closing phenylalanine or tryptophan. A D gene is named only where the DNA matches it firmly. Not all rows give a size; the values are once, few, many and, for expanded clones, a class.

>-|-|TRBV19|TRBJ2-1
TGTGCCAGTAGTATGACTGACTACAATGAGCAGTTCTTC
CASSMTDYNEQFF
>few|-|TRBV7-8|TRBJ1-4
TGTGCCAGCAGCTTACACCCCCAGTATGAAAAACTGTTTTTT
CASSLHPQYEKLFF
>-|TRBD1|TRBV25-1|TRBJ2-1
TGTGCCAGCAAAGGACAGGGTGCAGACAATGAGCAGTTCTTC
CASKGQGADNEQFF
>once|TRBD2|TRBV4-3|TRBJ2-1
TGCGCCAGCAGCCAAGTTGCGGCGGGAGTCAATGAGCAGTTCTTC
CASSQVAAGVNEQFF
>-|TRBD2|TRBV29-1|TRBJ2-7
TGCAGCGTTGCGGGACTAGGAAACTACGAGCAGTACTTC
CSVAGLGNYEQYF
>-|-|TRBV19|TRBJ1-1
TGTGCCAGTAGTATGGCCCCGAACACTGAAGCTTTCTTT
CASSMAPNTEAFF
>-|TRBD1|TRBV27|TRBJ2-1
TGTGCCAGCAGTTCAGACAGGGGGCAAGATGAGCAGTTCTTC
CASSSDRGQDEQFF
>-|-|TRBV10-3|TRBJ2-5
TGTGCCATCAGTGGGGGGGGGCTGGAGACCCAGTACTTC
CAISGGGLETQYF
>-|-|TRBV11-3|TRBJ2-2
TGTGCCAGCAGCGGTAGACTAGAGGTAACCGGGGAGCTGTTTTTT
CASSGRLEVTGELFF
>-|-|TRBV5-1|TRBJ2-1
TGCGCCAGCAGCTTGCAGGGGTCCTACAATGAGCAGTTCTTC
CASSLQGSYNEQFF
>-|-|TRBV5-4|TRBJ2-1
TGTGCCAGCAGCCTAACAGGCAATGAGCAGTTCTTC
CASSLTGNEQFF
>once|TRBD2|TRBV11-2|TRBJ2-1
TGTGCCAGCAGCTTAAGACTAGCGGAACCCTACAATGAGCAGTTCTTC
CASSLRLAEPYNEQFF
>-|-|TRBV19|TRBJ1-2
TGTGCCAGCGGGAATTCCTATGGCTACACCTTC
CASGNSYGYTF
>once|-|TRBV27|TRBJ1-1
TGTGCCAGCAGCACCCCGTACATGAACACTGAAGCTTTCTTT
CASSTPYMNTEAFF
>-|TRBD1|TRBV28|TRBJ1-5
TGTGCCAGCAGCCGCGGACAGGGGTACAATCAGCCCCAGCATTTT
CASSRGQGYNQPQHF
>-|-|TRBV11-2|TRBJ1-5
TGTGCCAGCAGCTTGAGGGGGAATCAGCCCCAGCATTTT
CASSLRGNQPQHF
>-|-|TRBV16|TRBJ1-2
TGTGCCAGCAGCCAATCTGTAGAAATCTATGGCTACACCTTC
CASSQSVEIYGYTF
>once|-|TRBV2|TRBJ2-1
TGTGCCAGCAGTGAAGGAGTCCCCGTTTACAATGAGCAGTTCTTC
CASSEGVPVYNEQFF
>few|TRBD1|TRBV7-8|TRBJ2-5
TGTGCCAGCAGCCCTGTTCACAGGGGGGAGACCCAGTACTTC
CASSPVHRGETQYF
>-|-|TRBV11-2|TRBJ2-1
TGTGCCAGCAGTCCGACAGCAGGCGTAGTATACAATGAGCAGTTCTTC
CASSPTAGVVYNEQFF
>-|-|TRBV9|TRBJ2-1
TGTGCCAGCAGCGAGGGGGGGACAGGATCCTTAGATGAGCAGTTCTTC
CASSEGGTGSLDEQFF
>-|TRBD1|TRBV27|TRBJ1-2
TGTGCCAGCAGCGGGAAGGGACAGGGCTCCTATGGCTACACCTTC
CASSGKGQGSYGYTF
>-|TRBD2|TRBV28|TRBJ2-7
TGTGCCAGCAGTCCGACTAGCGGGATGTACTACGAGCAGTACTTC
CASSPTSGMYYEQYF
>-|TRBD1|TRBV19|TRBJ1-5
TGTGCCAGTAGTCCTGGGACAGGGCTTCATCAGCCCCAGCATTTT
CASSPGTGLHQPQHF
>once|TRBD2|TRBV7-9|TRBJ2-5
TGTGCCAGCAGCCAAACTAGCGGAGAGACCCAGTACTTC
CASSQTSGETQYF
>-|TRBD1|TRBV2|TRBJ2-7
TGTGCCAGCAGTGAGGGGACAGGGGGCGCGGGGGAGCAGTACTTC
CASSEGTGGAGEQYF